This TCR beta chain was identified in a study of CD8 T cells in ankylosing spondylitis. To note about this clonotype: The target antigen is unknown.

TCRdb ran MiXCR on the 5' RACE reads and lists one entry per CDR3 protein. The sample records about 800,000 distinct CDR3 sequences, roughly 10% being singletons. The study's findings and limits: Seemingly characteristic of ankylosing spondylitis blood was a TCR beta motif consisting of about 8 highly homologous variants.

The TCR was taken from a male donor with ankylosing spondylitis. Sequenced sample: blood, either unsorted or a sorted T cell fraction (not recorded which).

The CDR3 loop is CASSVRDFSATNEKLFF. CDR3 nucleotide sequence: TGTGCCAGCAGCGTCCGTGACTTTTCTGCAACTAATGAAAAACTGTTTTTT. The rearrangement joins TRBV7-9 to TRBJ1-4; D is ambiguous. Per germline, CDR1 SEHNR and CDR2 FQNEAQ (reference sequence). The CDR3 contains 17 residues. V was clipped by 5 bases and J by 0 bases, with 16 bases between them.